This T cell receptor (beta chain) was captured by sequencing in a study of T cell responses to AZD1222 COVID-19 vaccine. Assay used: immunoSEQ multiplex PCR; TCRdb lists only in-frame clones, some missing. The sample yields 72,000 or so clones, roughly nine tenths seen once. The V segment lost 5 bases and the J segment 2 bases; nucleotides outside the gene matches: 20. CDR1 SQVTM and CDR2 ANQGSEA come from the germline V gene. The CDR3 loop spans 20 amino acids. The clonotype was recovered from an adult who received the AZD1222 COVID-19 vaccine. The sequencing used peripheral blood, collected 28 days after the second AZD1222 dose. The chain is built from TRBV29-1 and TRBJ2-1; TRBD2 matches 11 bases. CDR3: CSVNPRGLAGGGVPYNEQFF. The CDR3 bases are TGCAGCGTTAATCCCAGGGGGTTAGCGGGAGGGGGAGTCCCCTACAATGAGCAGTTCTTC.